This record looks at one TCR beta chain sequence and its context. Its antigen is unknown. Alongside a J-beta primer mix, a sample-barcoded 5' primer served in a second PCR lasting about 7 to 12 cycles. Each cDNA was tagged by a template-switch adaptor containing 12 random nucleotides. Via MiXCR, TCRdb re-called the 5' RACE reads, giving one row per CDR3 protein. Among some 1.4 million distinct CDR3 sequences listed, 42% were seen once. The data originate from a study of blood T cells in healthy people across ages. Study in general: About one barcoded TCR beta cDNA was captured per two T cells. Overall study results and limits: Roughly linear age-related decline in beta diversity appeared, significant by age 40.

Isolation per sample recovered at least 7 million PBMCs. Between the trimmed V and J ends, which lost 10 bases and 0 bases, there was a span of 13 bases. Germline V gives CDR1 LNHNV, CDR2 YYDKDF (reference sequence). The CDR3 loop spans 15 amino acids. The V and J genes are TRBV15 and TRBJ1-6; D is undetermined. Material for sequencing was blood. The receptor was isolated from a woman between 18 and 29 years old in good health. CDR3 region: CAIGRDSSYNSPLHF. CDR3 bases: TGTGCCATCGGACGGGATAGCTCCTATAATTCACCCCTCCACTTT.